The 2 T cell receptor beta chains listed next were all sequenced from one sample in a study of cytomegalovirus exposure and HLA in healthy donors. With 60 Vbeta and 13 Jbeta primers, the PCR was carried out. Clones were read by immunoSEQ multiplex PCR, and TCRdb kept only the in-frame ones, dropping some. The table lists fewer than 180,000 clones, roughly three quarters of them singletons, with roughly 3.6% in the top ten. Sequencing used PBMCs. These receptors all come from a human donor in good health.

The chain is built from TRBV7-9 and TRBJ1-2; TRBD1 might be the D (5 bases). V gave up 3 bases and J gave up 6 bases, with 17 bases separating them. The V gene's germline CDR1 is SEHNR and CDR2 FQNEAQ (reference sequence). The CDR3 contains 15 residues. The CDR3 reads CASSLGTGPADGYTF. The CDR3 DNA follows: TGTGCCAGCAGCTTGGGAACAGGACCGGCTGATGGCTACACCTTC.

The V call is TRBV5-4, the J call TRBJ2-7; 7 positions match TRBD2. The V gene end was trimmed by 4 bases and the J gene end by 5 bases; junction bases not matched to a gene: 9. Germline V CDR1 and CDR2: SGHNT, YYREEE (reference sequence). The CDR3 extends over 14 amino acids. CDR3 sequence reads: CASSDPTSSDEQYF. In DNA, the CDR3 is TGTGCCAGCAGCGATCCGACTAGCTCGGACGAGCAGTACTTC.